The 32 T cell receptor beta chains presented below share a single source sample, sequenced in a study of cytomegalovirus exposure and HLA in healthy donors. PCR used 60 Vbeta primers and 13 Jbeta primers. Measured with immunoSEQ multiplex PCR; TCRdb has only the in-frame clones, and not every one. Among roughly 150,000 clones listed, about 73% were seen once. The sample taken for sequencing was PBMCs. Receptors were obtained from an older woman in good health and CMV-seropositive.

J is TRBJ1-2 and V is TRBV4-1, with D unresolved. The CDR3 consists of 18 residues. CDR1 and CDR2 (germline): MGHRA, YSYEKL. Trimming removed 2 bases from V and 5 bases from J, with 24 bases in between. As DNA, the CDR3 is TGCGCCAGCAGCCAACGGTCGTTTCGCGCGAGGGATATTTATGGCTACACCTTC. Residues: CASSQRSFRARDIYGYTF.

This clone has just one count. This rearrangement joins TRBV2 to TRBJ2-3; D unresolved. Per the germline V gene, CDR1 is SNHLY and CDR2 is FYNNEI. This CDR3 region has 16 residues. Between the trimmed V and J ends, which lost 2 bases and 1 base, there was a span of 13 bases. The CDR3 nucleotides read TGTGCCAGCAGTGAAATGGGCCCCTCGGGCACAGATACGCAGTATTTT. Its protein is CASSEMGPSGTDTQYF. Filled out from reference TRBV2 and TRBJ2-3, the complete variable domain reads EPEVTQTPSHQVTQMGQEVILRCVPISNHLYFYWYRQILGQKVEFLVSFYNNEISEKSEIFDDQFSVERPDGSNFTLKIRSTKLEDSAMYFCASSEMGPSGTDTQYFGPGTRLTVL.

This chain joins TRBV29-1 and TRBJ1-2; D unclear. The CDR3 is made up of 11 amino acids. Germline CDR1 is SQVTM and CDR2 is ANQGSEA. The V gene lost 3 bases and the J gene lost 5 bases, with 7 bases spanning the gap. CDR3 nucleotides: TGCAGCGTTGATGAGGTGTATGGCTACACCTTC. Protein product: CSVDEVYGYTF.

The genes are TRBV29-1 and TRBJ2-7; possible D gene TRBD1, 5 bases. V was pared by 4 bases and J by 0 bases, with 13 bases between. Germline CDR1 is SQVTM and CDR2 is ANQGSEA. The CDR3 spans 14 residues. The CDR3 DNA reads as TGCAGCGTTGCTAACAGGTCGAGCTCCTACGAGCAGTACTTC. This encodes CSVANRSSSYEQYF.

The V call is TRBV5-1, the J call TRBJ2-2; 8 bases match TRBD1. This CDR3 region has 15 residues. Germline CDR1 SGHRS, CDR2 YFSETQ. The trim removed 4 bases at V and 3 bases at J, leaving 5 bases unmatched. CDR3 sequence reads: CASSPDRADTGELFF. Written as DNA, the CDR3 is TGCGCCAGCAGCCCGGACAGGGCTGACACCGGGGAGCTGTTTTTT.

The chain uses TRBV6-1 and TRBJ1-2; D remains ambiguous. V lost 11 bases and J lost 1, with 14 bases in between. Germline CDR1 and CDR2: MNHNS and SASEGT. The CDR3 sequence is 13 residues long. The CDR3 reads CALTVTLNYGYTF. CDR3 in DNA: TGTGCCTTAACAGTTACCCTTAACTATGGCTACACCTTC.

This chain connects TRBV20-1 to TRBJ2-5; a possible D gene is TRBD2 (6 bases). Trimming stripped 5 bases from V and 4 bases from J, with 8 bases between. The CDR3 is 11 amino acids. Germline-derived CDR1 and CDR2 are DFQATT and SNEGSKA (reference sequence). The CDR3 loop reads CSAGGVETQYF. In DNA form, the CDR3 reads TGCAGTGCTGGCGGGGTAGAGACCCAGTACTTC.

The chain couples TRBV7-9 to TRBJ2-7, with D tentatively TRBD1 (5 bases). Germline lookup yields CDR1 SEHNR and CDR2 FQNEAQ (reference sequence). The CDR3 is 12 residues long. V was cut by 3 bases and J by 3 bases, with 6 bases left in between. The CDR3: CASSFDSYEQYF. The CDR3 nucleotides are TGTGCCAGCAGCTTTGACAGCTACGAGCAGTACTTC. Supplemented by reference TRBV7-9 and TRBJ2-7, the full variable domain reads DTGVSQNPRHKITKRGQNVTFRCDPISEHNRLYWYRQTLGQGPEFLTYFQNEAQLEKSRLLSDRFSAERPKGSFSTLEIQRTEQGDSAMYLCASSFDSYEQYFGPGTRLTVT.

This clone has more than one count but fewer than ten. The V gene is TRBV12-2, the J gene TRBJ1-1; the table's D call, TRBD1, has no DNA check behind it. TRBV12-2 represents a pseudogene. The CDR3 is 15 amino acids. CDR3 DNA sequence: TGTGCAAGTCGCTTCGACCTGGACAGTAACACTGAAGCTTTCTTT. Its protein is CASRFDLDSNTEAFF.

V and J are TRBV28 and TRBJ1-2; D call uncertain. The germline CDR1 and CDR2 sequences are MDHEN and SYDVKM. The CDR3 sequence is 15 residues long. V was clipped by 3 bases and J by 3 bases, with 14 bases between them. The CDR3 loop is CASSLPRADYYGYTF. In DNA form, the CDR3 reads TGTGCCAGCAGTTTGCCGCGGGCTGATTACTATGGCTACACCTTC.

CDR3 amino acids: CASSVDGRSETQYF. CDR3 bases: TGTGCCAGCAGCGTAGATGGGAGGTCGGAGACCCAGTACTTC. The gene calls are TRBV9 and TRBJ2-5, with D maybe TRBD2 (6 bases). Trimming shortened V by 0 bases and J by 5 bases, and 11 bases separated the two germline ends. The CDR3 totals 14 residues. Germline-derived CDR1 and CDR2 are SGDLS and YYNGEE.

J is TRBJ2-5 and V is TRBV2; TRBD2 aligns across 11 bases. CDR1 and CDR2 (germline): SNHLY, FYNNEI. Trimming removed 5 bases from V and 5 bases from J; junction bases left unmatched: 7. This CDR3 is 15 amino acids long. The CDR3 reads CASSLISGGEETQYF. The CDR3 coding sequence is TGTGCCAGCAGTTTGATTAGCGGGGGGGAGGAGACCCAGTACTTC. The full variable domain, with the rest looked up from reference TRBV2 and TRBJ2-5, is EPEVTQTPSHQVTQMGQEVILRCVPISNHLYFYWYRQILGQKVEFLVSFYNNEISEKSEIFDDQFSVERPDGSNFTLKIRSTKLEDSAMYFCASSLISGGEETQYFGPGTRLLVL.

The CDR3 spells CASREQGIGEKLFF. The CDR3 DNA follows: TGTGCCAGCAGAGAACAGGGCATTGGTGAAAAACTGTTTTTT. The genes are TRBV2 and TRBJ1-4; maybe TRBD1 (6 bases). Deletions cut 6 bases from V and 7 bases from J, with 15 bases between. The CDR3 runs to 14 residues. Germline assignment: CDR1 SNHLY and CDR2 FYNNEI.

This clone was detected only a few times. The chain combines TRBV14 with TRBJ1-1, with 12 bases matching TRBD1. V was clipped by 4 bases and J by 4 bases; unmatched bases: 7. Germline lookup yields CDR1 SGHDN and CDR2 FVKESK. This CDR3 has 16 amino acids. The CDR3 region is CASSPHLGQGATEAFF. The DNA of the CDR3 is TGTGCCAGCAGCCCCCATTTGGGACAGGGGGCCACTGAAGCTTTCTTT.

The V call is TRBV19, the J call TRBJ1-2, with D possibly being TRBD1 (6 bases). CDR3 length: 15 amino acids. Deletions cut 3 bases from V and 0 bases from J, with 11 bases between. The germline V gene encodes CDR1 LNHDA and CDR2 SQIVND (reference sequence). The CDR3 region is CASSIRQETNYGYTF. The CDR3 bases are TGTGCCAGTAGTATTCGACAGGAGACTAACTATGGCTACACCTTC.

The rearrangement links TRBV27 to TRBJ2-2; D unresolved. The germline V gene encodes CDR1 MNHEY and CDR2 SMNVEV (reference sequence). V was clipped by 4 bases and J by 8 bases, with 5 bases between them. The length of the CDR3 is 11 residues. The CDR3 coding sequence is TGTGCCAGCAGTTATCTAGGGGAGCTGTTTTTT. Protein sequence: CASSYLGELFF.

The chain is built from TRBV30 and TRBJ2-2; 10 positions agree with TRBD1. The germline V gene has CDR1 GTSNPN and CDR2 SVGIG (reference sequence). V lost 5 bases to trimming and J lost 7 bases; unmatched junction nucleotides: 4. The CDR3 spans 13 residues. CDR3 sequence (DNA): TGTGCCTGGGCGGGACAGGGGAACGGGGAGCTGTTTTTT. Translation gives CAWAGQGNGELFF.

The sample holds one count of this clone. The chain uses TRBV28 and TRBJ1-5, with unresolved D. V was trimmed by 6 bases and J by 2 bases, leaving 17 bases between them. The CDR3 has 16 amino acids. CDR1 MDHEN and CDR2 SYDVKM come from the germline V gene. The CDR3 region is CASSPNRRVGNQPQHF. The CDR3 DNA follows: TGTGCCAGCAGCCCAAATCGGCGGGTTGGCAATCAGCCCCAGCATTTT.

This chain uses TRBV11-2 with TRBJ1-1; possibly TRBD1 for D (6 bases). This CDR3 is built from 12 residues. Germline V CDR1 and CDR2: SGHAT, FQNNGV. V lost 6 bases to trimming and J lost 7 bases, with 12 bases between them. CDR3 region: CASSPQGFEAFF. The DNA of the CDR3 is TGTGCCAGCAGTCCACAGGGTTTTGAAGCTTTCTTT.

J is TRBJ2-7 and V is TRBV7-9, with no clear D. Germline CDR1 reads SEHNR; CDR2 reads FQNEAQ (reference sequence). V lost 3 bases and J lost 1, with 7 bases in between. The CDR3 runs to 13 residues. In DNA, the CDR3 is TGTGCCAGCAGCTTCCCACAATCCTACGAGCAGTACTTC. Translated, it gives CASSFPQSYEQYF.

This rearrangement joins TRBV27 to TRBJ1-5, with D unclear. The CDR3 covers 15 residues. Germline-derived CDR1 and CDR2 are MNHEY and SMNVEV (reference sequence). With 7 bases removed from V and 0 bases from J, the gap between germline ends came to 13 bases. This CDR3 is CASTPTYYSNQPQHF. For the CDR3, the DNA is TGTGCCAGCACCCCGACTTACTATAGCAATCAGCCCCAGCATTTT.

This clone has more than one count but fewer than ten. The chain couples TRBV7-9 to TRBJ2-3; the match to TRBD1 covers 7 bases. This CDR3 has 16 residues. Per germline, CDR1 SEHNR and CDR2 FQNEAQ (reference sequence). The V gene end was trimmed by 3 bases and the J gene end by 1 base; junction bases not matched to a gene: 7. DNA for the CDR3: TGTGCCAGCAGCTTTTACCTAACAGGGGGCACAGATACGCAGTATTTT. Its translation: CASSFYLTGGTDTQYF.

The chain employs TRBV4-1 and TRBJ2-7; TRBD1 might be the D (6 bases). Germline V gene data show CDR1 as MGHRA and CDR2 as YSYEKL. Trimming shortened V by 0 bases and J by 4 bases, and 16 bases separated the two germline ends. The CDR3 is made up of 16 amino acids. The CDR3 sequence is CASSQDLGGEWYEQYF. DNA for the CDR3: TGCGCCAGCAGCCAAGATCTAGGGGGTGAATGGTACGAGCAGTACTTC.

The rearrangement links TRBV11-1 to TRBJ2-7; TRBD2 might be the D (5 bases). V lost 2 bases and J 0 bases, leaving 11 bases between the germline ends. CDR3 length equals 15 residues. CDR1 is SGHAT, CDR2 FQDESV, per germline (reference sequence). The CDR3 spells CASSLNRGHSYEQYF. The CDR3 bases are TGTGCCAGCAGCTTAAATCGGGGTCACTCCTACGAGCAGTACTTC.

The V call is TRBV30, the J call TRBJ2-7; a possible D gene is TRBD2 (6 bases). V shed 0 bases and J shed 7 bases, with 13 bases lying between them. The length of the CDR3 is 13 residues. Germline-derived CDR1 and CDR2 are GTSNPN and SVGIG (reference sequence). CDR3 loop: CAWSVGLAREQYF. Here the CDR3 DNA reads TGTGCCTGGAGTGTAGGGCTAGCGCGTGAGCAGTACTTC.

This chain joins TRBV6-5 and TRBJ2-3; tentatively, D is TRBD2 (5 bases). Trimming took off 8 bases at V and 0 bases at J, with 12 bases between the two ends. The CDR3 is 14 amino acids. Germline V gene data show CDR1 as MNHEY and CDR2 as SVGAGI. CDR3 DNA sequence: TGTGCCAGCGGTAGCGCCTCTAGCACAGATACGCAGTATTTT. Its protein product is CASGSASSTDTQYF.

This chain uses TRBV10-2 with TRBJ2-1, with D possibly TRBD2 on 6 matching bases. CDR1 WSHSY and CDR2 SAAADI come from the germline V gene. The germline V and J ends were trimmed by 9 bases and 2 bases, with 14 bases remaining between them. The CDR3 consists of 14 residues. This chain's CDR3 is CASGTSSPYNEQFF. DNA of the CDR3: TGCGCCAGTGGAACTAGCAGCCCCTACAATGAGCAGTTCTTC.

The chain uses TRBV5-1 and TRBJ1-1; 7 bases agree with TRBD1. Germline lookup yields CDR1 SGHRS and CDR2 YFSETQ. The CDR3 runs 13 residues. The junction had 7 bases not matched to a gene; V was cut back by 6 bases and J by 5 bases. DNA for the CDR3: TGCGCCAGCAACTCAGGGGGATCGACTGAAGCTTTCTTT. Residues: CASNSGGSTEAFF.

The chain joins TRBV18 to TRBJ1-2, with 7 bases matching TRBD1. The J segment lost 4 bases and the V segment lost 3 bases, leaving 11 bases of the junction unmatched. CDR3 length: 16 amino acids. Germline lookup yields CDR1 KGHSH and CDR2 LQKENI. The CDR3 DNA is TGTGCCAGCTCACCTGAGCAGGGGGTCTTCGGCTATGGCTACACCTTC. The encoded protein is CASSPEQGVFGYGYTF.

This clone has a single count. The chain has TRBV5-1 and TRBJ2-1, with D possibly matching TRBD1 (5 bases). This CDR3 contains 13 residues. CDR1 and CDR2 from the germline V gene are SGHRS and YFSETQ. Trimming took off 4 bases at V and 5 bases at J, with 10 bases between the two ends. The CDR3 DNA sequence: TGCGCCAGCAGCCTTCGACAGAACAATGAGCAGTTCTTC. Amino acids: CASSLRQNNEQFF.

J is TRBJ2-7 and V is TRBV6-5, with D possibly being TRBD2 (5 bases). This CDR3 has 13 residues. Germline loops: CDR1 MNHEY, CDR2 SVGAGI. V lost 10 bases to trimming and J lost 2 bases, with 15 bases between them. CDR3 in amino acids: CATLSPGTYEQYF. CDR3 nucleotides: TGTGCCACCTTAAGTCCGGGAACCTACGAGCAGTACTTC.

The chain uses TRBV6-5 and TRBJ2-7; possible D gene TRBD2, 6 bases. Germline CDR1 reads MNHEY; CDR2 reads SVGAGI. The V and J ends lost 0 bases and 3 bases respectively, with 12 bases between them. The CDR3 spans 15 residues. The CDR3 sequence is CASSYSGTGVYEQYF. DNA of the CDR3: TGTGCCAGCAGTTACTCTGGGACGGGGGTCTACGAGCAGTACTTC.